This is a list of T cell receptor beta chains from one sample in a study of shared clonotypes between healthy human individuals. TCRdb's table, derived via immunoSEQ multiplex PCR, lists solely in-frame clones and lacks some. Of fewer than 2.5 million clones listed, approximately 94% were seen once; the top ten hold approximately 0.36%. The source material was naive CD4+ T cells from PBMCs. The receptors here all came from a man younger than 30 in good health. Some clones in this sample may be carry-over from other donors' samples. CDR3s include the opening cysteine and the closing phenylalanine or tryptophan. Each record gives: V gene, J gene, CDR3 protein.

TRBV13	TRBJ2-5	CASSYGTSPRRETQYF
TRBV21-1	TRBJ1-1	CASSKGWGGCTTEAFF
TRBV4-2	TRBJ2-1	CASSQAEGQGQHEQFF
TRBV9	TRBJ2-5	CASSSTGQTQETQYF
TRBV28	TRBJ1-1	CASSFPGGGTGTEAFF
TRBV7-9	TRBJ1-3	CASSLGYSGNTIYF
TRBV9	TRBJ2-1	CASSPEGTSLYNEQFF
TRBV5-4	TRBJ2-7	CASSSGLAAYEQYF
TRBV28	TRBJ1-5	CASSSGRQGYSNQPQHF
TRBV18	TRBJ2-1	CASSPQGKNEQFF
TRBV7-2	TRBJ2-1	CASSPPPVWKKQFF
TRBV5-1	TRBJ2-1	CASSLGQGARNEQFF
TRBV5-1	TRBJ2-1	CASSLSPSVGEQFF
TRBV28	TRBJ2-5	CASSLALAGGGETQYF
TRBV7-9	TRBJ1-4	CASSADGREKLFF
TRBV10-3	TRBJ2-1	CASSTLADNNEQFF
TRBV6-1	TRBJ1-1	CASSARGGNTEAFF
TRBV2	TRBJ2-1	CASSELAGEYNEQFF
TRBV5-1	TRBJ2-7	CASSNPGLAGEQYF
TRBV7-5	TRBJ1-4	CARSPFPGMNEKLFF
TRBV5-1	TRBJ1-1	CASSLDPGASGAFF
TRBV5-1	TRBJ2-5	CASSPLTSGKLGETQYF
TRBV7-2	TRBJ1-5	CASSLVTSSNQPQHF
TRBV15	TRBJ1-1	CATSRGRGGMNTEAFF
TRBV9	TRBJ2-2	CASSVDPGQGSAGELFF
TRBV9	TRBJ2-1	CASSVGLAAGFHEQFF
TRBV28	TRBJ2-7	CASREFSSTYEQYF
TRBV28	TRBJ1-2	CASSLTDRNYYGYTF
TRBV19	TRBJ1-2	CASSIRGQLNYGYTF
TRBV4-1	TRBJ2-5	CASSRRTGQGQETQYF
TRBV7-3	TRBJ2-5	CASSLRRDVETQYF
TRBV27	TRBJ1-1	CASNPFGGVLNTEAFF
TRBV7-8	TRBJ1-4	CASSLVRTDFNEKLFF
TRBV6-6	TRBJ1-1	CASSYSDRGTEAFF
TRBV6-1	TRBJ2-7	CASMWGGREQYF
TRBV15	TRBJ1-2	CATSRAGGGYTF
TRBV7-9	TRBJ1-6	CASSPSPSRSPLHF
TRBV11-2	TRBJ2-1	CASSFRSGGSSYNEQFF
TRBV7-9	TRBJ1-1	CASSLGTEAFF
TRBV15	TRBJ2-3	CATGNPSGSIDTQYF
TRBV27	TRBJ2-1	CASSLTVSYNEQFF
TRBV18	TRBJ1-1	CASSPLGGNTEAFF
TRBV11-2	TRBJ2-2	CASSLVPNTGELFF
TRBV25-1	TRBJ1-4	CASSVGRAGLNEKLFF
TRBV18	TRBJ1-2	CASSPGDGYTF
TRBV7-9	TRBJ1-1	CASSYGHRGTEAFF
TRBV5-8	TRBJ1-1	CASSLVSEAFF